The 22 T cell receptor beta chains below all came from one sample that was sequenced in a study of T-cell memory formation after mild COVID-19. TCRdb reprocessed the 5' RACE reads via MiXCR and lists one record per CDR3 protein. The table shows more than 35,000 distinct CDR3 sequences, with about 6.1% occurring only once. The sample comprised PBMCs or a T cell subset sorted from them (not recorded which). Every receptor here comes from an adult who had mild COVID-19 (a few samples of this study predate the infection). Cell type and time point are not known.

The chain has TRBV7-9 and TRBJ1-5; TRBD1 is a possible D gene (5 bases). The V end was cut by 6 bases, the J end by 4 bases, with 16 bases between. The CDR3 loop spans 15 amino acids. Germline V gives CDR1 SEHNR, CDR2 FQNEAQ (reference sequence). CDR3 residues: CASRPAAGVNQPQHF. The CDR3 DNA reads as TGTGCCAGCAGACCAGCAGCGGGGGTTAATCAGCCCCAGCATTTT.

At least ten counts were recorded for this clonotype. V gene TRBV5-1 combines with J gene TRBJ1-4; D unclear. CDR3 length: 15 residues. CDR1 and CDR2 from the germline V gene are SGHRS and YFSETQ. V lost 1 base and J 8 bases, leaving 15 bases between the germline ends. The CDR3 DNA follows: TGCGCCAGCAGCTTGTCCGCGGCAGTGAACGAAAAACTGTTTTTT. It specifies CASSLSAAVNEKLFF.

The chain recombines TRBV18 with TRBJ2-1; D possibly corresponds to TRBD1 (6 bases). Germline CDR1 reads KGHSH; CDR2 reads LQKENI. The CDR3 spans 15 residues. V lost 5 bases and J lost 6, with 17 bases in between. Written as DNA, the CDR3 is TGTGCCAGCTCAAAACCACAGGGCCGGGGCAATGAGCAGTTCTTC. This codes for CASSKPQGRGNEQFF. Combining the CDR3 with reference TRBV18 and TRBJ2-1 gives the whole variable domain NAGVMQNPRHLVRRRGQEARLRCSPMKGHSHVYWYRQLPEEGLKFMVYLQKENIIDESGMPKERFSAEFPKEGPSILRIQQVVRGDSAAYFCASSKPQGRGNEQFFGPGTRLTVL.

This clonotype was observed at least ten times. The rearrangement joins TRBV28 to TRBJ1-5; 7 bases agree with TRBD1. CDR1 and CDR2 (germline): MDHEN, SYDVKM. Trimming at V came to 6 bases and at J to 3 bases, leaving 8 bases not matched to a gene. The CDR3 has 15 amino acids. CDR3 bases: TGTGCCAGCAGCTTCCGGGACAGACTCAATCAGCCCCAGCATTTT. Its protein is CASSFRDRLNQPQHF.

This clonotype was observed many times. The chain couples TRBV5-1 to TRBJ2-1; D unresolved. V gave up 3 bases and J gave up 0 bases, with 10 bases separating them. Germline V gives CDR1 SGHRS, CDR2 YFSETQ. The length of the CDR3 is 15 residues. The CDR3 DNA follows: TGCGCCAGCAGCTCGAGGAGTATCTCCTACAATGAGCAGTTCTTC. Protein product: CASSSRSISYNEQFF. Complete variable domain (other parts from reference TRBV5-1 and TRBJ2-1): KAGVTQTPRYLIKTRGQQVTLSCSPISGHRSVSWYQQTPGQGLQFLFEYFSETQRNKGNFPGRFSGRQFSNSRSEMNVSTLELGDSALYLCASSSRSISYNEQFFGPGTRLTVL.

The chain joins TRBV5-1 to TRBJ2-7; possibly TRBD2 for D (5 bases). V lost 6 bases and J 0 bases, leaving 13 bases between the germline ends. The length of the CDR3 is 14 residues. Germline V gene data show CDR1 as SGHRS and CDR2 as YFSETQ. The CDR3 protein is CASMRAGSSYEQYF. The CDR3 nucleotides read TGCGCCAGCATGAGGGCCGGATCCTCCTACGAGCAGTACTTC.

This clonotype came up a few times. The CDR3 DNA sequence: TGTGCCTGGCAGCGGGGGACTGATCAGCCCCAGCATTTT. Its protein product is CAWQRGTDQPQHF. The chain employs TRBV30 and TRBJ1-5; D possibly corresponds to TRBD1 (5 bases). V was trimmed by 5 bases and J by 5 bases, leaving 13 bases between them. CDR3 length equals 13 residues. Germline CDR1 reads GTSNPN; CDR2 reads SVGIG (reference sequence).

The rearrangement uses TRBV11-2 and TRBJ2-5, with D possibly TRBD1 on 5 matching bases. Trimming cost V 5 bases and J 7 bases, with 8 bases left between them. Germline V gene data show CDR1 as SGHAT and CDR2 as FQNNGV. The CDR3 is made up of 11 amino acids. The CDR3 DNA reads TGTGCCAGCAGCACAACAGGGACCCAGTACTTC. Its protein is CASSTTGTQYF.

The genes are TRBV5-8 and TRBJ1-5; D is unresolved. This CDR3 comprises 15 residues. Germline CDR1 SGHTS, CDR2 YDEGEE. V lost 0 bases and J lost 12, with 19 bases in between. CDR3 in amino acids: CASSLVSIRRRLQHF. The CDR3 DNA reads as TGTGCCAGCAGCTTGGTGAGCATCAGGCGCCGGCTCCAGCATTTT.

This clonotype was seen repeatedly, ten times or more. This sequence joins TRBV30 and TRBJ1-1; the D gene is possibly TRBD1 (5 bases). The V end was cut by 2 bases, the J end by 2 bases, with 9 bases between. The germline V gene encodes CDR1 GTSNPN and CDR2 SVGIG (reference sequence). This CDR3 comprises 13 residues. CDR3 in amino acids: CAWSTGLNTEAFF. CDR3 nucleotide sequence: TGTGCCTGGAGTACAGGACTAAACACTGAAGCTTTCTTT.

This clonotype came up many times. As DNA, the CDR3 is TGTGCCACCAGCAGAGACGACAGCGGGCCCTACGAGCAGTACTTC. Amino acid sequence: CATSRDDSGPYEQYF. This chain uses TRBV15 with TRBJ2-7; weak D call: TRBD2 (6 bases). The CDR3 extends over 15 amino acids. The germline CDR1 and CDR2 sequences are LNHNV and YYDKDF (reference sequence). Trimming removed 0 bases from V and 2 bases from J, with 11 bases in between.

At least ten counts were recorded for this clonotype. The CDR3 sequence: CASSATNRNEQFF. The DNA of the CDR3 is TGTGCCAGCAGCGCGACTAACCGCAATGAGCAGTTCTTC. The rearrangement links TRBV7-6 to TRBJ2-1; perhaps TRBD2 as D (5 bases). In germline, CDR1 is SGHVS, CDR2 FNYEAQ. Trimming took off 5 bases at V and 6 bases at J, with 11 bases between the two ends. The CDR3 has 13 amino acids.

This clonotype was counted a few times. J is TRBJ1-1 and V is TRBV29-1; D unresolved. The ends were cut back, 4 bases at V and 1 base at J, with 7 bases in the middle. The germline gives CDR1 SQVTM, CDR2 ANQGSEA. CDR3 length equals 12 residues. This CDR3 is CSVARQNTEAFF. CDR3 DNA sequence: TGCAGCGTTGCAAGACAGAACACTGAAGCTTTCTTT.

A few counts support this clonotype. V and J are TRBV6-5 and TRBJ1-2; D might be TRBD1 (6 bases). This CDR3 spans 13 amino acids. Per the germline V gene, CDR1 is MNHEY and CDR2 is SVGAGI. Trimming removed 5 bases from V and 9 bases from J, with 16 bases in between. CDR3 in DNA: TGTGCCAGCAGTAGAACAATAGGACAGCGCTACACCTTC. Protein sequence: CASSRTIGQRYTF.

Comments on this clonotype: This may come from a read error, since a much larger clone is one base off. This chain links TRBV6-2 or TRBV6-3 with TRBJ2-7, with TRBD1 matching 10 bases. The CDR3 totals 14 residues. Trimming cost V 9 bases and J 7 bases; bases outside gene matches: 12. Per germline, CDR1 MNHEY and CDR2 SVGEGT. DNA of the CDR3: TGTGCCAGGAGACCCGGGACAGGGGTGTTAGAGCAGTACTTC. Protein: CARRPGTGVLEQYF.

This clonotype was detected ten times or more. This chain links TRBV5-6 with TRBJ2-1; D ambiguous. CDR3 size: 15 residues. Germline CDR1 SGHDT, CDR2 YYEEEE. V was cut by 0 bases and J by 7 bases, with 14 bases left in between. CDR3 residues: CASSLGVRPPNEQFF. The CDR3 DNA reads as TGTGCCAGCAGCTTGGGGGTTAGACCCCCAAATGAGCAGTTCTTC.

This clonotype was observed a handful of times. This rearrangement joins TRBV15 to TRBJ2-1; no reliable D call. The CDR3 covers 15 residues. Germline CDR1 is LNHNV and CDR2 is YYDKDF (reference sequence). The germline V and J ends were trimmed by 0 bases and 3 bases, with 9 bases remaining between them. As DNA, the CDR3 is TGTGCCACCAGCAGAGATGGAGCGATCTACAATGAGCAGTTCTTC. Its protein is CATSRDGAIYNEQFF.

This clonotype was seen at least ten times. V and J are TRBV5-5 and TRBJ2-7; 7 bases align to TRBD1. This CDR3 spans 15 amino acids. Per the germline V gene, CDR1 is SGHKS and CDR2 is YYEKEE (reference sequence). With V trimmed by 2 bases and J by 0 bases, 5 bases remained unmatched. CDR3 residues: CASSFGQAASYEQYF. CDR3 coding DNA: TGTGCCAGCAGCTTTGGACAGGCAGCCTCCTACGAGCAGTACTTC.

The chain employs TRBV27 and TRBJ2-2; 15 positions agree with TRBD2. The trim removed 5 bases at V and 5 bases at J, leaving 9 bases unmatched. From germline, CDR1 is MNHEY and CDR2 SMNVEV (reference sequence). CDR3 length: 18 amino acids. The CDR3 nucleotides read TGTGCCAGCAGTATGCCGGGACTAGCGGGAGGAGGGACCGGGGAGCTGTTTTTT. Its translation: CASSMPGLAGGGTGELFF.

The chain employs TRBV30 and TRBJ2-7; TRBD1 matches at 8 bases. Per germline, CDR1 GTSNPN and CDR2 SVGIG (reference sequence). The CDR3 totals 13 residues. V was pared by 7 bases and J by 2 bases, with 7 bases of the junction left unmatched. The CDR3 is CASSGTGAYEQYF. CDR3 DNA sequence: TGTGCCTCCTCCGGGACAGGAGCCTACGAGCAGTACTTC.

The genes are TRBV10-3 and TRBJ1-3; 12 nucleotides line up with TRBD1. Germline CDR1 and CDR2: ENHRY and SYGVKD. With V trimmed by 3 bases and J by 0 bases, 9 bases remained unmatched. This CDR3 contains 19 residues. CDR3 nucleotides: TGTGCCATCAGTGAAGGGACAGGGGGCCGAGCTCACTCTGGAAACACCATATATTTT. Translation gives CAISEGTGGRAHSGNTIYF.

V is TRBV20-1 and J is TRBJ2-5; TRBD1 might be the D (5 bases). V lost 5 bases to trimming and J lost 4 bases, with 11 bases between them. CDR3 length equals 12 residues. CDR1 DFQATT and CDR2 SNEGSKA come from the germline V gene (reference sequence). CDR3 sequence (DNA): TGCAGTGCTCAACGACAGTTAGAGACCCAGTACTTC. Its translation: CSAQRQLETQYF.